This TCR beta chain was identified in a study of regulatory T cells in long-lasting Graves disease. Overall study context: New Graves' disease cases had less than 3 months of antithyroid drugs.

Time point given: newly diagnosed GD, antithyroid drugs for less than 3 months. With RNA extracted from PBMCs as input, the TCR library was made. Germline V gene data show CDR1 as GTSNPN and CDR2 as SVGIG (reference sequence). Trimming removed 5 bases at V and 4 bases at J, with 21 bases between. This CDR3 is built from 16 residues. Study results and caveats: A greater number of public clonotypes (about 2,900) was shared by persistent patients than by new patients (over 900). Sample size was small, which may have lowered accuracy. Segments TRBV28, TRBJ1-2 and TRBJ2-5 showed preferential usage in persistent disease.

Combining iRepertoire HTBI primers with Arm-PCR of CDR3 regions, the authors built TCR beta libraries. TCRdb ran MiXCR on the multiplex PCR reads and lists one entry per CDR3 protein. This table holds about 320,000 distinct CDR3 sequences, over 15% found once. This clonotype has a handful of counts. Its antigen is undetermined. This specimen was peripheral blood mononuclear cells (PBMCs), taken at new diagnosis, from a patient treated with antithyroid drugs. This chain uses TRBV30 with TRBJ2-1, with D perhaps matching TRBD2 (6 bases). This TCR was sampled from a female donor with Graves disease. CDR3 residues: CAWDAGLAIPYNEQFF. The CDR3 DNA is TGTGCCTGGGACGCCGGGCTAGCGATACCGTACAATGAGCAGTTCTTC. The complete variable domain, with remaining parts taken from reference TRBV30 and TRBJ2-1, reads SQTIHQWPATLVQPVGSPLSLECTVEGTSNPNLYWYRQAAGRGLQLLFYSVGIGQISSEVPQNLSASRPQDRQFILSSKKLLLSDSGFYLCAWDAGLAIPYNEQFFGPGTRLTVL.